This entry lists 26 T cell receptor beta chains sequenced from one sample in a study of blood T cell repertoires in COVID-19. Only in-frame clones appear in the TCRdb table, and some are missing; sequencing was by immunoSEQ multiplex PCR. The table lists approximately 280,000 clones, about 88% of them singletons. The sample was peripheral blood. The receptors were sampled from a woman aged 55-69 years with acute or convalescent COVID-19.

The rearrangement joins TRBV7-2 to TRBJ1-1; 8 bases line up with TRBD1. The germline gives CDR1 SGHTA, CDR2 FQGNSA. The CDR3 runs to 14 residues. V was pared by 4 bases and J by 1 base, with 2 bases of the junction left unmatched. The CDR3 DNA follows: TGTGCCAGCAGCTACCAGGGGGCGAACACTGAAGCTTTCTTT. Amino acids: CASSYQGANTEAFF.

The chain couples TRBV20-1 to TRBJ1-2, with D unresolved. Germline V CDR1 and CDR2: DFQATT, SNEGSKA (reference sequence). The V end was cut by 4 bases, the J end by 4 bases, with 4 bases between. The CDR3 has 10 amino acids. CDR3 region: CSAIGYGYTF. Here the CDR3 DNA reads TGCAGTGCTATCGGCTATGGCTACACCTTC.

This chain connects TRBV6-5 to TRBJ2-3; 7 bases fit TRBD2. After removal of 7 bases from V and 4 bases from J, the junction contained 8 bases not matched to a gene. Germline lookup yields CDR1 MNHEY and CDR2 SVGAGI. The CDR3 is 14 residues long. CDR3 DNA: TGTGCCAGCATCCTGGGGGACTACTCAGATACGCAGTATTTT. Translated: CASILGDYSDTQYF.

The chain recombines TRBV4-1 with TRBJ1-2; D is unclear. This CDR3 contains 13 residues. V was cut by 0 bases and J by 3 bases, with 5 bases left in between. CDR1 MGHRA and CDR2 YSYEKL come from the germline V gene. CDR3 protein: CASSQDTDYGYTF. The CDR3 region has the DNA TGCGCCAGCAGCCAAGACACGGACTATGGCTACACCTTC.

This sequence joins TRBV13 and TRBJ2-3, with D perhaps TRBD2 (5 bases). The CDR3 runs 16 residues. Germline CDR1 reads PRHDT; CDR2 reads FYEKMQ (reference sequence). The ends were cut back, 7 bases at V and 0 bases at J, with 17 bases in the middle. This CDR3 reads CASNFEASGSTDTQYF. CDR3 nucleotides: TGTGCCAGCAACTTCGAAGCCAGCGGTAGCACAGATACGCAGTATTTT.

This clone occurred once. The J gene is TRBJ2-1, the V gene TRBV2; 16 bases are a match to TRBD2. The CDR3 contains 20 residues. Germline V lookup: CDR1 SNHLY, CDR2 FYNNEI. V lost 5 bases to trimming and J lost 1 base; unmatched junction nucleotides: 11. The CDR3 bases are TGTGCCAGCAGTCCAAGGGGACTAGCGGGAGGGAGGGGGTCCTACAATGAGCAGTTCTTC. Translation gives CASSPRGLAGGRGSYNEQFF.

V gene TRBV27 combines with J gene TRBJ1-2, with 7 bases fitting TRBD1. The CDR3 spans 15 residues. The V gene's germline CDR1 is MNHEY and CDR2 SMNVEV (reference sequence). The J segment lost 8 bases and the V segment lost 0 bases, leaving 9 bases of the junction unmatched. The CDR3, as DNA: TGTGCCAGCAGTTTATCGAACGACAGGGAGGTCGGCTACACCTTC. Translated, it gives CASSLSNDREVGYTF.

This chain uses TRBV24-1 with TRBJ2-7, with unresolved D. The CDR3 runs 13 residues. V was cut by 4 bases and J by 3 bases, with 9 bases left in between. The V gene's germline CDR1 is KGHDR and CDR2 SFDVKD. The CDR3 reads CATSDAVGYEQYF. CDR3 DNA sequence: TGTGCCACCAGTGACGCCGTCGGCTACGAGCAGTACTTC.

The genes are TRBV29-1 and TRBJ1-1; no definite D call. The CDR3 spans 14 residues. Germline CDR1 and CDR2: SQVTM and ANQGSEA. V was pared by 5 bases and J by 6 bases, with 19 bases between. The CDR3 is CSVKSLAMEAEAFF. The CDR3 nucleotides are TGCAGCGTTAAAAGTCTCGCGATGGAGGCTGAAGCTTTCTTT.

The chain combines TRBV19 with TRBJ2-7, with TRBD2 matching over 8 bases. This CDR3 is 14 amino acids long. V was clipped by 10 bases and J by 2 bases; unmatched bases: 10. The germline V gene has CDR1 LNHDA and CDR2 SQIVND (reference sequence). CDR3 nucleotides: TGTGCCACCCGGGCGGGGGGCCTACCCTACGAGCAGTACTTC. It encodes CATRAGGLPYEQYF.

The chain combines TRBV6-6 with TRBJ1-5; D gene ambiguous. The CDR3 is 14 amino acids. V lost 6 bases and J lost 4, with 13 bases in between. Looked up from germline, CDR1 is MNHNY and CDR2 is SVGAGI (reference sequence). The CDR3 reads CASSAAGRNQPQHF. The CDR3 DNA sequence: TGTGCCAGCAGCGCGGCGGGGAGGAATCAGCCCCAGCATTTT.

This rearrangement joins TRBV5-6 to TRBJ2-4, with D possibly being TRBD1 (6 bases). The V and J ends lost 4 bases and 7 bases respectively, with 12 bases between them. The CDR3 is 13 residues long. Germline values: CDR1 SGHDT, CDR2 YYEEEE. CDR3 sequence reads: CASSRWGQNIQYF. The CDR3 region has the DNA TGTGCCAGCAGCCGGTGGGGGCAGAACATTCAGTACTTC.

The chain carries TRBV7-8 and TRBJ1-5, with 7 positions matching TRBD1. The ends lost 6 bases at V and 4 bases at J; junction bases unmatched: 3. Germline CDR1 is SGHVS and CDR2 is FQNEAQ. The CDR3 loop spans 13 amino acids. Here the CDR3 reads CASSSGGNQPQHF. CDR3 nucleotide sequence: TGTGCCAGCAGTTCAGGGGGAAATCAGCCCCAGCATTTT.

J is TRBJ2-1 and V is TRBV14; 12 nucleotides agree with TRBD2. The CDR3 is 14 residues long. Per germline, CDR1 SGHDN and CDR2 FVKESK. With V trimmed by 8 bases and J by 3 bases, 2 bases remained unmatched. The CDR3 sequence is CASSSGRDYNEQFF. In nucleotides, the CDR3 is TGTGCCAGCTCTAGCGGGAGGGACTACAATGAGCAGTTCTTC.

This clone was picked up one time. The chain is built from TRBV19 and TRBJ1-2; D is ambiguous. The germline CDR1 and CDR2 sequences are LNHDA and SQIVND (reference sequence). Trimming left V 0 bases short and J 4 bases short, with 9 bases between. The CDR3 spans 14 residues. The CDR3 bases are TGTGCCAGTAGTATAGATCCTGCGAGCTATGGCTACACCTTC. This translates into CASSIDPASYGYTF.

The J gene is TRBJ1-2, the V gene TRBV19, with a weak D call TRBD1 (5 bases). Germline V gene sequence: CDR1 LNHDA, CDR2 SQIVND (reference sequence). The CDR3 is 12 residues long. The V and J ends lost 6 bases and 4 bases respectively, with 9 bases between them. CDR3 amino acids: CASSRQGYGYTF. In nucleotides, the CDR3 is TGTGCCAGTAGCAGGCAGGGCTATGGCTACACCTTC. Based on the CDR3 plus reference TRBV19 and TRBJ1-2, the full variable domain is DGGITQSPKYLFRKEGQNVTLSCEQNLNHDAMYWYRQDPGQGLRLIYYSQIVNDFQKGDIAEGYSVSREKKESFPLTVTSAQKNPTAFYLCASSRQGYGYTFGSGTRLTVV.

In this sample, this clone turned up once. This chain connects TRBV3-1 (or the pseudogene TRBV3-2) to TRBJ2-7; D possibly corresponds to TRBD2 (5 bases). Trimming took off 0 bases at V and 7 bases at J, with 13 bases between the two ends. The CDR3 spans 14 residues. The V gene's germline CDR1 is LGHDT and CDR2 YNNKEL (reference sequence). The CDR3 nucleotides read TGTGCCAGCAGCCAAGATAAGGAGACGGGAGAGCAGTACTTC. Amino acids: CASSQDKETGEQYF.

The gene calls are TRBV29-1 and TRBJ1-1, with 9 bases that match TRBD1. J lost 7 bases, V lost 8 bases, and 11 bases had no gene match. Germline CDR1 SQVTM, CDR2 ANQGSEA. The CDR3 spans 13 residues. As DNA, the CDR3 is TGCAGCCCTCACGCCGGGACAGGGTATGAAGCTTTCTTT. Its protein product is CSPHAGTGYEAFF.

The chain links TRBV3-1 (or the pseudogene TRBV3-2) to TRBJ1-2; D might be TRBD1 (6 bases). This CDR3 spans 13 amino acids. Trimming cost V 1 base and J 8 bases, with 11 bases left between them. Germline CDR1 reads LGHDT; CDR2 reads YNNKEL (reference sequence). The CDR3 reads CASSQVQGGGYTF. The DNA for the CDR3 is TGTGCCAGCAGCCAAGTACAGGGCGGAGGCTACACCTTC.

The chain combines TRBV9 with TRBJ2-2, with a tentative D call TRBD2 (6 bases). The ends were cut back, 4 bases at V and 0 bases at J, with 13 bases in the middle. This CDR3 comprises 16 residues. Germline CDR1 is SGDLS and CDR2 is YYNGEE. CDR3 coding DNA: TGTGCCAGCAGCTTAAGAGGGGACTCGAACACCGGGGAGCTGTTTTTT. Its protein product is CASSLRGDSNTGELFF.

This clone was seen a single time. This chain uses TRBV5-5 with TRBJ1-6; 8 bases are a match to TRBD1. V lost 1 base and J lost 12; bases outside the gene matches: 9. The CDR3 consists of 15 residues. From germline, CDR1 is SGHKS and CDR2 YYEKEE (reference sequence). DNA for the CDR3: TGTGCCAGCAGCTTGACAGGGGGAGCGGATTTACCCCTCCACTTT. Translation: CASSLTGGADLPLHF.

The V gene is TRBV1, the J gene TRBJ2-1; no DNA check was done on the table's D call, TRBD1. TRBV1 is given as a pseudogene. The CDR3 contains 17 residues. The CDR3 region is CTSSQERQGEAYNEQFF. The CDR3 DNA is TGCACCAGCAGCCAAGAAAGACAGGGGGAAGCCTACAATGAGCAGTTCTTC.

CDR3 region: CASSLDLSNSPLHF. In DNA, the CDR3 is TGTGCCAGCAGCTTAGATTTGTCGAATTCACCCCTCCACTTT. The genes are TRBV7-2 and TRBJ1-6; the D is unclear. Germline CDR1 SGHTA, CDR2 FQGNSA. The CDR3 covers 14 residues. V dropped 1 base and J dropped 7 bases, with 8 bases sitting between them.

V gene TRBV11-3 combines with J gene TRBJ2-1; 11 bases align to TRBD2. The CDR3 totals 15 residues. Looked up from germline, CDR1 is SGHNT and CDR2 is YENEEA. Unmatched junction bases numbered 5, after V lost 1 base and J lost 9 bases. The CDR3 nucleotides are TGTGCCAGCAGCTTAGCACTAGCGGGAGACGGTGAGCAGTTCTTC. This translates into CASSLALAGDGEQFF.

This clone was seen only once. This chain joins TRBV6-4 and TRBJ1-4; D is undetermined. Germline V CDR1 and CDR2: MRHNA, SNTAGT. The germline V and J ends were trimmed by 4 bases and 5 bases, with 14 bases remaining between them. CDR3 length: 15 residues. The CDR3 is CASSVSGGRNEKLFF. The CDR3 DNA is TGTGCCAGCAGTGTGTCAGGTGGCAGAAATGAAAAACTGTTTTTT.

The chain combines TRBV11-1 with TRBJ2-2, with 8 bases matching TRBD1. V dropped 4 bases and J dropped 8; count of bases not matched to a gene: 9. CDR3 length: 15 amino acids. Germline CDR1 reads SGHAT; CDR2 reads FQDESV (reference sequence). CDR3 coding DNA: TGTGCCAGCAGCTACAGGGGGTCGGTTTCTGGGGAGCTGTTTTTT. Its protein is CASSYRGSVSGELFF.